The 11 T cell receptor beta chains reported below all come from one sample, sequenced in a study of CD8+CD57+ T cells in acquired aplastic anemia. All sequencing subjects had displayed CD8+CD57+ cell expansion on flow cytometry. Researchers used genomic DNA as the template to profile TCR beta VDJ and CDR3. TCRdb redid the calling of the reads with MiXCR, one entry per CDR3 protein. The sample consists of 150,000 to 200,000 distinct CDR3 sequences, about 45% of them appearing once. The sample consisted of sorted CD4+, CD8+, or CD8+CD57+ T cells (not recorded which) from PBMCs. Receptors originate from a human donor with aplastic anemia.

There are many counts of this clonotype. This sequence joins TRBV5-1 and TRBJ1-6, with D unclear. There are 12 residues in the CDR3. Germline lookup yields CDR1 SGHRS and CDR2 YFSETQ. Trimming cost V 0 bases and J 8 bases, with 3 bases left between them. The CDR3: CASSLGDSPLHF. Here the CDR3 DNA reads TGCGCCAGCAGCTTGGGTGATTCACCCCTCCACTTT.

This clonotype was counted only a few times. The CDR3 region has the DNA TGTGCCAGCAGCTCCAACGGCAGTCCCCTCGTCAACTATGGCTACACCTTC. Translation gives CASSSNGSPLVNYGYTF. The V call is TRBV2, the J call TRBJ1-2; D call uncertain. Germline lookup yields CDR1 SNHLY and CDR2 FYNNEI. The CDR3 length is 17 residues. V was shortened by 6 bases and J by 2 bases, with 22 bases between the two germline ends.

This clonotype has at least ten counts. The chain employs TRBV7-2 and TRBJ1-2; D is ambiguous. The CDR3 covers 12 residues. The germline V gene encodes CDR1 SGHTA and CDR2 FQGNSA. Trimming took 11 bases from V and 4 from J, leaving 14 bases between them. In nucleotides, the CDR3 is TGTGCCGGACGGGAGGCGAGCTATGGCTACACCTTC. As protein: CAGREASYGYTF.

This clonotype occurred many times. The J gene is TRBJ2-1, the V gene TRBV19; 9 bases are shared with TRBD2. The CDR3 is 14 amino acids. Germline values: CDR1 LNHDA, CDR2 SQIVND (reference sequence). Unmatched junction bases numbered 11, after V lost 10 bases and J lost 7 bases. The CDR3 is CATKDLAGSNEQFF. The CDR3, as DNA: TGTGCCACCAAGGATCTAGCGGGGTCTAATGAGCAGTTCTTC.

This clonotype showed up many times. The rearrangement uses TRBV3-1 and TRBJ2-7; 8 positions agree with TRBD1. The germline CDR1 and CDR2 sequences are LGHDT and YNNKEL (reference sequence). The CDR3 is 15 residues long. Unmatched junction bases numbered 7, after V lost 6 bases and J lost 0 bases. CDR3 region: CASSRTGSSSYEQYF. For the CDR3, the DNA is TGTGCCAGCAGTCGGACAGGGAGCAGCTCCTACGAGCAGTACTTC.

This sequence joins TRBV19 and TRBJ2-3; 8 bases are a match to TRBD2. CDR1 and CDR2 (germline): LNHDA, SQIVND (reference sequence). With 6 bases clipped from V and 4 bases from J, the junction kept 6 bases outside the gene matches. This CDR3 comprises 14 residues. CDR3 bases: TGTGCCAGTAGAACGGCGGGAGGTTCAGATACGCAGTATTTT. Encoded protein: CASRTAGGSDTQYF.

With respect to this clonotype: This clone may be a read error of a much larger clone one base away. The rearrangement links TRBV6-7 to TRBJ2-5, with TRBD2 matching over 8 bases. TRBV6-7 qualifies as an ORF whose function is uncertain. CDR3 length: 17 amino acids. This CDR3 reads CASSYSRGTSLREIQYF. The CDR3, as DNA: TGTGCCAGCAGTTACTCGAGAGGGACTAGTCTCAGAGAGATCCAGTACTTC.

Ten or more counts support this clonotype. The chain employs TRBV12-3 or TRBV12-4 and TRBJ1-2; D remains unclear. This CDR3 contains 13 residues. Between the trimmed V and J ends, which lost 3 bases and 5 bases, there was a span of 10 bases. CDR3 DNA: TGTGCCAGCAGTTTGAGCGAGCTGTATGGCTACACCTTC. Its protein is CASSLSELYGYTF.

This chain joins TRBV2 and TRBJ1-1, with TRBD1 matching over 7 bases. CDR1 is SNHLY and CDR2 is FYNNEI in the germline V gene. J lost 5 bases, V lost 4 bases, and 13 bases had no gene match. The CDR3 runs 16 residues. The CDR3 coding sequence is TGTGCCAGCAGTGTCCGCTGGAGGGGGCCGGGGACTGAAGCTTTCTTT. Encoded protein: CASSVRWRGPGTEAFF. The full variable domain, completed using reference TRBV2 and TRBJ1-1, is EPEVTQTPSHQVTQMGQEVILRCVPISNHLYFYWYRQILGQKVEFLVSFYNNEISEKSEIFDDQFSVERPDGSNFTLKIRSTKLEDSAMYFCASSVRWRGPGTEAFFGQGTRLTVV.

At least ten counts were recorded for this clonotype. Relative to the germline gene, one junction end is altered; a read error may explain this. CDR3 in DNA: TGTGCCAGCAGCTTAGGGGGGGACTATGGCCACACCTTC. It encodes CASSLGGDYGHTF. The chain employs TRBV7-2 and TRBJ1-2; a possible D gene is TRBD1 (5 bases). This CDR3 is built from 13 residues. Germline V lookup: CDR1 SGHTA, CDR2 FQGNSA.

This clonotype has ten or more counts. The gene calls are TRBV18 and TRBJ2-7; perhaps D is TRBD1 or TRBD2 (6 bases each). Germline V lookup: CDR1 KGHSH, CDR2 LQKENI. This CDR3 contains 15 residues. Trimming pared 2 bases from V and 2 bases from J, leaving 13 bases between. In DNA form, the CDR3 reads TGTGCCAGCTCACCATCGTTGGGGGGCGCCTACGAGCAGTACGTC. It is translated as CASSPSLGGAYEQYV.